Sequencing of this TCR beta chain was carried out in a study of human T cells and chemical hapten exposure. TCRdb independently ran MiXCR on the RACE reads; one entry per CDR3 protein. The sample comprises about 380,000 distinct CDR3 sequences, 6% to 7% of which are singletons, and around 5.8% rests with the top ten. V lost 1 base and J 0 bases, leaving 7 bases between the germline ends. The CDR3 totals 15 residues. Looked up from germline, CDR1 is LGHNA and CDR2 is YSLEER. There are a few counts of this clonotype. Time point given: patch test 2, 6 weeks after DPC sensitization. Treatment noted: therapeutic diphenylcyclopropenone sensitization with weekly scalp DPC.

The receptor's source is a woman in her late teens or twenties with alopecia areata. Some clones in this sample may be carry-over from other donors' samples. The gene calls are TRBV4-3 and TRBJ2-1; the D is unclear. Sequenced material: whole blood, taken in connection with sensitization to the hapten diphenylcyclopropenone (DPC). In DNA, the CDR3 is TGCGCCAGCAGCCAAGCTCAAAACTCCTACAATGAGCAGTTCTTC. It codes for CASSQAQNSYNEQFF.